This T cell receptor beta chain was obtained from a study of T cells after yellow fever vaccination. Turning to the study itself: Preparation of fractions with low cell numbers was performed using SMART-Seq v4 Ultra Low Input. Study-level points and caveats: Compared with primary, the secondary response was weaker and peaked at day 5, not 15.

This clonotype has just a few counts. Its antigen is still unknown. The TCR cDNA carried a universal primer site and UMIs from 5'RACE template switching. MiXCR, applied by TCRdb to the 5' RACE reads, yields one record per CDR3 protein. This repertoire shows hundreds of thousands of distinct CDR3 sequences, approximately 13% found once; its top ten account for 15%. Trimming removed 5 bases from V and 0 bases from J, with 13 bases in between. From germline, CDR1 is SGHAT and CDR2 FQNNGV. The CDR3 has 16 amino acids. The V call is TRBV11-2, the J call TRBJ2-2; D might be TRBD1 or TRBD2, each matching 5 bases. This receptor was identified in a man aged 30 to 39 who received the YFV17D yellow fever vaccine. The source was PBMCs, collected on the day of the yellow fever booster vaccination. The CDR3 is CASSTTGTTNTGELFF. The CDR3 DNA reads as TGTGCCAGCAGCACGACCGGGACCACGAACACCGGGGAGCTGTTTTTT.